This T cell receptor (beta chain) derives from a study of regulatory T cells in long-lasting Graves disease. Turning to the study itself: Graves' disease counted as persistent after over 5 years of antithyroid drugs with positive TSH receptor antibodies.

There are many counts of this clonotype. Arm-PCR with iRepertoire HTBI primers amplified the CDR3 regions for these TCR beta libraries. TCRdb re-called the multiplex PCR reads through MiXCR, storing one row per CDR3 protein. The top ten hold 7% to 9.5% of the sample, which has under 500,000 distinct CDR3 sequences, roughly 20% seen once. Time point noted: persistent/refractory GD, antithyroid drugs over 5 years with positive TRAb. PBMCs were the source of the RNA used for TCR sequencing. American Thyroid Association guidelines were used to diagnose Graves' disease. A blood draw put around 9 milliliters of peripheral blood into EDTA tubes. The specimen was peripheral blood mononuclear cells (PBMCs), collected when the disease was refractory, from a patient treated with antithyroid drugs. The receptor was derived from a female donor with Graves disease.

The CDR3 nucleotides are TGTGCCTGGACCGGACAGGGGCGTATTCAGTACTTC. It is translated as CAWTGQGRIQYF. V and J are TRBV30 and TRBJ2-4, with 9 nucleotides matching TRBD1. The CDR3 spans 12 residues. V was pared by 4 bases and J by 10 bases, with 5 bases of the junction left unmatched. Germline V gene lookup returns CDR1 GTSNPN and CDR2 SVGIG (reference sequence).